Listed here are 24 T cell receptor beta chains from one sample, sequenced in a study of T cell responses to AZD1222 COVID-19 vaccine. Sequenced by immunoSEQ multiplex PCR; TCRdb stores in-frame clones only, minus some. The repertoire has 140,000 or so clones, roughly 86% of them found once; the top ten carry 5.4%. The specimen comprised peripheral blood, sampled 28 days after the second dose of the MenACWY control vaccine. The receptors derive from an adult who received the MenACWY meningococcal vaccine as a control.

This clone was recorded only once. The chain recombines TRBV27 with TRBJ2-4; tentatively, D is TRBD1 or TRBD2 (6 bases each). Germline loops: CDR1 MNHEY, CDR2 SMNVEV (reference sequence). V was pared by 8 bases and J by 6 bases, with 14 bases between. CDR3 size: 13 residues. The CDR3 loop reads CASRWKGGNIQYF. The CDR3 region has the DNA TGTGCCAGCCGCTGGAAGGGGGGAAACATTCAGTACTTC.

CDR3 sequence (DNA): TGCGCCAGCAGCTCCCGCCCTAGTGGAGCGGGGCCTCGCACAGATACGCAGTATTTT. Protein: CASSSRPSGAGPRTDTQYF. The chain has TRBV5-1 and TRBJ2-3; TRBD2 matches at 7 bases. The germline gives CDR1 SGHRS, CDR2 YFSETQ. V was pared by 3 bases and J by 1 base, with 17 bases of the junction left unmatched. The CDR3 covers 19 residues.

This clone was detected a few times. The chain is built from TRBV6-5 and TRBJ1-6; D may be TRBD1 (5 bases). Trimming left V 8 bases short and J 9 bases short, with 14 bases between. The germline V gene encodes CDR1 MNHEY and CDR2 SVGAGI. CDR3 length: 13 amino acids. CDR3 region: CASLFKGASPLHF. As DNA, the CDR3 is TGTGCCAGCTTATTTAAAGGGGCTTCACCCCTCCACTTT.

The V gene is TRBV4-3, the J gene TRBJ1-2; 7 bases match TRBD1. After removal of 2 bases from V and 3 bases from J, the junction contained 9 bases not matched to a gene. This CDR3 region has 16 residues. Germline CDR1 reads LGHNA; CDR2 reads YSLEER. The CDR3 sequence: CASSQYQTGMDYGYTF. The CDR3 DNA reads TGCGCCAGCAGCCAATATCAGACAGGGATGGACTATGGCTACACCTTC.

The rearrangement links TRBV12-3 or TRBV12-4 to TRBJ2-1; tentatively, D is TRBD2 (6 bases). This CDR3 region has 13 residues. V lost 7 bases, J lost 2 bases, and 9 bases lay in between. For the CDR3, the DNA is TGTGCCAGCAAGGGACTTACCTACAATGAGCAGTTCTTC. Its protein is CASKGLTYNEQFF.

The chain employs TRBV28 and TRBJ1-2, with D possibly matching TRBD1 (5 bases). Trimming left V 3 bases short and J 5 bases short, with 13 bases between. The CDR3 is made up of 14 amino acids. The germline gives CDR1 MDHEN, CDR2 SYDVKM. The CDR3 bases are TGTGCCAGCAGTTTTCGGGGACTAGAGTATGGCTACACCTTC. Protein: CASSFRGLEYGYTF.

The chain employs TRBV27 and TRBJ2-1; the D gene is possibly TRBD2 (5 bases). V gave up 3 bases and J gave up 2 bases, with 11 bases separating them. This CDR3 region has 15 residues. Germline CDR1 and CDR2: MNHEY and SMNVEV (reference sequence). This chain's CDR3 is CASSLTREPYNEQFF. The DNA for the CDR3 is TGTGCCAGCAGTTTGACCCGGGAACCCTACAATGAGCAGTTCTTC.

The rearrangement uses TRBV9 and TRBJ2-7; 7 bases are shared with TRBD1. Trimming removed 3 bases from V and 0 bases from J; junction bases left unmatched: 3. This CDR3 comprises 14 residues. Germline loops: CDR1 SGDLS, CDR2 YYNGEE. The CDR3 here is CASSAGQDSYEQYF. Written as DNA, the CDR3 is TGTGCCAGCAGCGCCGGACAGGACTCCTACGAGCAGTACTTC.

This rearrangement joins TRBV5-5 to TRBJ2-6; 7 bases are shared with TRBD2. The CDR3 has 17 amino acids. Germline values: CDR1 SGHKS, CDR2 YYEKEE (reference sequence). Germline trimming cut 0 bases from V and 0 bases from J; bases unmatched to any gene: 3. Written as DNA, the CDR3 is TGTGCCAGCAGCTTGGATCGGGGGGACTCTGGGGCCAACGTCCTGACTTTC. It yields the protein CASSLDRGDSGANVLTF.

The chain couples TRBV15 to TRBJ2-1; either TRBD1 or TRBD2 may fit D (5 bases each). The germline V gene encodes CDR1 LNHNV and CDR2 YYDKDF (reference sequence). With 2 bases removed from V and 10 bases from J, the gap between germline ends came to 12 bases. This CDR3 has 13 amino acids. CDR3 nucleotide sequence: TGTGCCACCAGCAGACAGAGGGGTGGCGAGCAGTTCTTC. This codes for CATSRQRGGEQFF.

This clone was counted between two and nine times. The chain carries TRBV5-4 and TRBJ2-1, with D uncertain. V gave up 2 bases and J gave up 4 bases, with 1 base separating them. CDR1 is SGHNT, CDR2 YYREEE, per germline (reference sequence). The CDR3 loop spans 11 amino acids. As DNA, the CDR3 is TGTGCCAGCAGCTTTTACAATGAGCAGTTCTTC. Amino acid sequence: CASSFYNEQFF.

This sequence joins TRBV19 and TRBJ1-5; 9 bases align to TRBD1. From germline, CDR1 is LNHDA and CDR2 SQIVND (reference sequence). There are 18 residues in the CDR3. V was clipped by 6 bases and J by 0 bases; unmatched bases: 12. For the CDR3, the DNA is TGTGCCAGTAGGGCCGGGACAGGGCACATCTATAGCAATCAGCCCCAGCATTTT. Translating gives CASRAGTGHIYSNQPQHF.

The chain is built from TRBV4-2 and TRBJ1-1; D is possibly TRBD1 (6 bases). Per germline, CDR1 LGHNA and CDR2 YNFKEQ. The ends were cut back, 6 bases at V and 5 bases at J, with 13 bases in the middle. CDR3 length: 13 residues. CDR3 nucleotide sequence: TGTGCCAGCAGGTCACAGGGTGTTACTGAAGCTTTCTTT. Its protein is CASRSQGVTEAFF.

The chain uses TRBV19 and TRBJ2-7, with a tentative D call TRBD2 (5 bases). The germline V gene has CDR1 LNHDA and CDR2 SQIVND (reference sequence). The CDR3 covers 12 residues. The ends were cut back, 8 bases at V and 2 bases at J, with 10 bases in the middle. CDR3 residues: CASSGVPYEQYF. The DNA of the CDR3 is TGTGCCAGTTCCGGGGTTCCCTACGAGCAGTACTTC.

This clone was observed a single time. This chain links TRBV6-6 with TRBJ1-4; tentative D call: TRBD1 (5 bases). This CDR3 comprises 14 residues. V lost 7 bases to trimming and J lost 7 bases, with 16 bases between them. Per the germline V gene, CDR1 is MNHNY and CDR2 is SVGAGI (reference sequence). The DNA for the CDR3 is TGTGCCAGCATCTACGGGCAGGGCGGTGAAAAACTGTTTTTT. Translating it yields CASIYGQGGEKLFF.

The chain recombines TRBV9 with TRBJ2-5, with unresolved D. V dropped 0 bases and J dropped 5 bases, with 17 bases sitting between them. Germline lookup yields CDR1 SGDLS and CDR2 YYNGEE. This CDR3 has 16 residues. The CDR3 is CASSVGPNQDGETQYF. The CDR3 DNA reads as TGTGCCAGCAGCGTAGGACCAAACCAGGATGGGGAGACCCAGTACTTC.

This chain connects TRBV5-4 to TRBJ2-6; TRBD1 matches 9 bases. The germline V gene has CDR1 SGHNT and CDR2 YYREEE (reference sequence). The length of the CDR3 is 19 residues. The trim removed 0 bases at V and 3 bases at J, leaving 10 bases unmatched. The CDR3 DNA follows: TGTGCCAGCAGCTTGGGTCGGACAGGGGTTTTCGGTGGGGCCAACGTCCTGACTTTC. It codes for CASSLGRTGVFGGANVLTF.

CDR3 residues: CASSVDRGSHGYTF. The CDR3 region has the DNA TGCGCCAGCAGCGTAGACAGGGGTTCACATGGCTACACCTTC. The V gene is TRBV5-1, the J gene TRBJ1-2; 8 bases are a match to TRBD1. The CDR3 runs 14 residues. The germline V gene has CDR1 SGHRS and CDR2 YFSETQ. The V and J ends lost 4 bases and 6 bases, in that order; junction bases with no gene match: 8.

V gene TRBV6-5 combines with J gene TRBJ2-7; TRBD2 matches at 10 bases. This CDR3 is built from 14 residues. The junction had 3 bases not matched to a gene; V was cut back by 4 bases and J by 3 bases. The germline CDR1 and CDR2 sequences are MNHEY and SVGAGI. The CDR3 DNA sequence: TGTGCCAGCAGTTCCGGGACTAGCGTCTACGAGCAGTACTTC. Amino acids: CASSSGTSVYEQYF.

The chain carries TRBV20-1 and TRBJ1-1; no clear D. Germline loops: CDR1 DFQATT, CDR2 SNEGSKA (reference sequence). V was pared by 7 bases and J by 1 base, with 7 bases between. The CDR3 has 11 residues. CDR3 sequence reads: CSGGGNTEAFF. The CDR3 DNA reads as TGCAGTGGAGGCGGGAACACTGAAGCTTTCTTT.

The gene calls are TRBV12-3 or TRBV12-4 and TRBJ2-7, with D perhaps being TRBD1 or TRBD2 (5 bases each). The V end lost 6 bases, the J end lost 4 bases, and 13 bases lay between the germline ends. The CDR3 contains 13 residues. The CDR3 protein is CASSGALGYEQYF. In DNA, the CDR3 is TGTGCCAGCAGCGGGGCTTTGGGGTACGAGCAGTACTTC.

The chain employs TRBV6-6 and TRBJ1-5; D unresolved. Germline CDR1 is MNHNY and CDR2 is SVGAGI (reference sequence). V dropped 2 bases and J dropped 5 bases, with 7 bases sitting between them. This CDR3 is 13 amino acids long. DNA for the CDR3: TGTGCCAGCAGTTACCCAGAAGATCAGCCCCAGCATTTT. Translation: CASSYPEDQPQHF.

The CDR3 coding sequence is TGTGCCAGCAGTTACACCGGGACTAGTGCCTATACGCAGTATTTT. This codes for CASSYTGTSAYTQYF. The chain employs TRBV6-2 or TRBV6-3 and TRBJ2-3, with 8 bases matching TRBD2. V was pared by 2 bases and J by 7 bases, with 8 bases of the junction left unmatched. Per germline, CDR1 MNHEY and CDR2 SVGEGT. The CDR3 is 15 residues long.

The CDR3: CASSPRGQAYGYTF. The CDR3 region has the DNA TGTGCCAGCTCACCAAGGGGACAGGCCTATGGCTACACCTTC. The chain is built from TRBV18 and TRBJ1-2; 8 positions match TRBD1. Germline V gives CDR1 KGHSH, CDR2 LQKENI. There are 14 residues in the CDR3. The ends lost 2 bases at V and 4 bases at J; junction bases unmatched: 3.